The sequence of this TCR beta chain was determined in a study of blood T cell repertoires in COVID-19. Study-level background: Sources were T cells, B-cell-depleted T cells, or PBMCs; the material itself was cDNA or gDNA.

Per the authors' pipeline: Reference gene primer amplification gave nucleated cell count estimates. TCRdb's copy holds only in-frame clones and misses some; the assay was immunoSEQ multiplex PCR. Clone size and V and J calls were adopted from that table, with D and trimming inferred from the DNA. In the table there are nearly 40,000 clones, approximately 88% of which are singletons. The V end was cut by 0 bases, the J end by 7 bases, with 16 bases between. This CDR3 is 15 amino acids long. The germline gives CDR1 SGDLS, CDR2 YYNGEE. This clone was observed once. This sequence joins TRBV9 and TRBJ1-2; D gene unclear. The source is a woman aged 70-85 years with acute or convalescent COVID-19. The sample was peripheral blood. CDR3 coding DNA: TGTGCCAGCAGCGTAGCCGAGGGTCCGTTGGCTGGCTACACCTTC. The encoded protein is CASSVAEGPLAGYTF.